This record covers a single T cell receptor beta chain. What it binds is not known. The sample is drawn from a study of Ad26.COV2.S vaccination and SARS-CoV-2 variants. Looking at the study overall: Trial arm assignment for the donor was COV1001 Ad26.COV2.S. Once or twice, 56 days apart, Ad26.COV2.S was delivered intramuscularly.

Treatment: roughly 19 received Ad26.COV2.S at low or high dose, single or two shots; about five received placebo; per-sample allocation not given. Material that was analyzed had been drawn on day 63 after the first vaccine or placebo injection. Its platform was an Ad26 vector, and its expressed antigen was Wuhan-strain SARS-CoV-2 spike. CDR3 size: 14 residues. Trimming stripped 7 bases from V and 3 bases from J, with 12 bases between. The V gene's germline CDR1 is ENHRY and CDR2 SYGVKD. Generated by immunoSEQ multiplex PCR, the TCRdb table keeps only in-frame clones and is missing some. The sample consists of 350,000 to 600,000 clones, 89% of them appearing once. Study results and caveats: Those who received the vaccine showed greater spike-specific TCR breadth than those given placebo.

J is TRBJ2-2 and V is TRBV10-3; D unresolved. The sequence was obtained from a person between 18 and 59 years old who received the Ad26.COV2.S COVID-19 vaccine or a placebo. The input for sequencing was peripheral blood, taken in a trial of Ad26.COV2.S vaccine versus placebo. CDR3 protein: CAITRAPDTGELFF. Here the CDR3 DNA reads TGTGCCATCACCCGGGCCCCGGACACCGGGGAGCTGTTTTTT.